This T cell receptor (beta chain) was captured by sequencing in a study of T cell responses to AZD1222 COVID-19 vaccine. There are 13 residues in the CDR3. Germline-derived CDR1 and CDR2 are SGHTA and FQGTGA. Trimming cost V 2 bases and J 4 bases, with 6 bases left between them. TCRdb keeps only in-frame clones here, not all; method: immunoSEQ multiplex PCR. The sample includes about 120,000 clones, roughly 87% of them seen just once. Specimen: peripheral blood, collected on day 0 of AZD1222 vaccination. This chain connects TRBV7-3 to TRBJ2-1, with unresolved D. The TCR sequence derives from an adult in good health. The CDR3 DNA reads TGTGCCAGCAGCTTATTTGGGTACAATGAGCAGTTCTTC. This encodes CASSLFGYNEQFF.